This T cell receptor beta chain was documented in a study of blood T cell repertoires in COVID-19. Study information: Samples came from the United States, Italy and Spain, spanning acute and convalescent COVID-19.

Participants spanned ages about 18 to 90 years and resided in 20 to 30 US areas. The germline V gene encodes CDR1 LGHNA and CDR2 YNFKEQ. The CDR3 runs 15 residues. The junction had 5 bases not matched to a gene; V was cut back by 1 base and J by 4 bases. Some clones are missing from TCRdb's copy, which holds only in-frame ones; the method was immunoSEQ multiplex PCR. The table shows more than 350,000 clones, with about 88% occurring only once. The sequence derives from a woman between 18 and 29 years old who had been exposed to COVID-19. The J gene is TRBJ2-7, the V gene TRBV4-2; 9 bases are shared with TRBD1. The specimen sequenced was PBMCs or T cells enriched from blood (not recorded which). In nucleotides, the CDR3 is TGTGCCAGCAGCCAAGGGCAACAGGGGGCTTACGAGCAGTACTTC. Its protein product is CASSQGQQGAYEQYF.